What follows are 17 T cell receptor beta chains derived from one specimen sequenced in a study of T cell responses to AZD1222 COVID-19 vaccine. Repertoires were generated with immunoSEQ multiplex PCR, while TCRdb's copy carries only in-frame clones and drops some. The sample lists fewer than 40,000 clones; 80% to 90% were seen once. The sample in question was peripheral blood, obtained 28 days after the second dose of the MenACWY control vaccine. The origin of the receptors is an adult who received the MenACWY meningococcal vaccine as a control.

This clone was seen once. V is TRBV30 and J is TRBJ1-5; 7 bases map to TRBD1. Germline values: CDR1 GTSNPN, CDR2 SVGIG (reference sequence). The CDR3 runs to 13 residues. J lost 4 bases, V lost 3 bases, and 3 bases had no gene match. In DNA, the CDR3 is TGTGCCTGGAGCCCCAGGGGGAATCAGCCCCAGCATTTT. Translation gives CAWSPRGNQPQHF.

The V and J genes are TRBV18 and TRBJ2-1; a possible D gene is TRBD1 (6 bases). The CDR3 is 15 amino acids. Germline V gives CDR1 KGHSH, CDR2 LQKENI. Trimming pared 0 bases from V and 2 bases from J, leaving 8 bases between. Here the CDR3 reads CASSPPGAAYNEQFF. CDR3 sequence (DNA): TGTGCCAGCTCACCACCGGGGGCAGCCTACAATGAGCAGTTCTTC.

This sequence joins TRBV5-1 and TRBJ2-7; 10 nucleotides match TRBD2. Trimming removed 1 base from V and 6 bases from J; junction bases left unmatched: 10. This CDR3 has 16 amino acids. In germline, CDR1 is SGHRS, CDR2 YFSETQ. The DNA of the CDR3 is TGCGCCAGCAGCTTGACGACTAGCGGGTTAAGACTCGAGCAGTACTTC. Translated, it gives CASSLTTSGLRLEQYF.

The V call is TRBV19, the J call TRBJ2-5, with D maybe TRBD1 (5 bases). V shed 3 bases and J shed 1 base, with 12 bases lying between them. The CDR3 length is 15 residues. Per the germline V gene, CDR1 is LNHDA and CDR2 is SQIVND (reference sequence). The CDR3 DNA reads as TGTGCCAGTAGTATGTGGGGCCGCCTCCAAGAGACCCAGTACTTC. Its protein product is CASSMWGRLQETQYF. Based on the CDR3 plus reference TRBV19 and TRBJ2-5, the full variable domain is DGGITQSPKYLFRKEGQNVTLSCEQNLNHDAMYWYRQDPGQGLRLIYYSQIVNDFQKGDIAEGYSVSREKKESFPLTVTSAQKNPTAFYLCASSMWGRLQETQYFGPGTRLLVL.

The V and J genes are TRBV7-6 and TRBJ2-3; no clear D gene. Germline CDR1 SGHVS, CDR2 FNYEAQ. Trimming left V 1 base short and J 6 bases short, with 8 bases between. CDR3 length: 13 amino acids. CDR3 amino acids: CASSLEPRDTQYF. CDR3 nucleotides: TGTGCCAGCAGCTTAGAACCTAGGGATACGCAGTATTTT.

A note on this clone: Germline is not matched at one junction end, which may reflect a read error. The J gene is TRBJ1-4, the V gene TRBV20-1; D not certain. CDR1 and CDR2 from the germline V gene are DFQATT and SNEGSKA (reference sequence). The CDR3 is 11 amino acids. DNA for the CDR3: TGCAGTGCAGCGAGCCGGGATCGCGTGCTTTTT. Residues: CSAASRDRVLF.

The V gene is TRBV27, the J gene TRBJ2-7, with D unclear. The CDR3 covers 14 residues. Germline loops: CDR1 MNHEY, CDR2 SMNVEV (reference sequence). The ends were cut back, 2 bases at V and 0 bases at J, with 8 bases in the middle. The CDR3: CASSLAGRSYEQYF. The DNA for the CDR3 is TGTGCCAGCAGTTTAGCCGGACGCTCCTACGAGCAGTACTTC.

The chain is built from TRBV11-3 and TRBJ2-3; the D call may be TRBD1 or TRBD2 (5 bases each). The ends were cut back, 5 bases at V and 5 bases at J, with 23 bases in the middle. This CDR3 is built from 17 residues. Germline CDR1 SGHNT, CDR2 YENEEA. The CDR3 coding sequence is TGTGCCAGCAGCCTACGGGACGGTCTTCAGTCGGAAGATACGCAGTATTTT. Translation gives CASSLRDGLQSEDTQYF.

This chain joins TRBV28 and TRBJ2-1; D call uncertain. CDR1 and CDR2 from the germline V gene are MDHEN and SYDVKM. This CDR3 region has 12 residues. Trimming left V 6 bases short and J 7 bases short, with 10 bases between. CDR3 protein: CASSRPANEQFF. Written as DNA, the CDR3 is TGTGCCAGCAGCCGACCAGCGAATGAGCAGTTCTTC.

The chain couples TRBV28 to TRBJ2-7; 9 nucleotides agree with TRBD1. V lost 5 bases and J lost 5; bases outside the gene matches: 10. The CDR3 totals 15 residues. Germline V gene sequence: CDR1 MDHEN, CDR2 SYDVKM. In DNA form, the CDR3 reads TGTGCCAGCAGTGTCCCGGGACAGGGAACGAACGAGCAGTACTTC. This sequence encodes CASSVPGQGTNEQYF.

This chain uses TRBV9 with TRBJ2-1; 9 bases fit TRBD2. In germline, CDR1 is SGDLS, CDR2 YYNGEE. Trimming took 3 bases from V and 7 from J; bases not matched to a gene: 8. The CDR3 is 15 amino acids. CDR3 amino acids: CASSGSSGNRNEQFF. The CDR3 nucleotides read TGTGCCAGCAGCGGGTCTAGCGGGAATAGGAATGAGCAGTTCTTC. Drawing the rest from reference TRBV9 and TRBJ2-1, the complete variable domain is DSGVTQTPKHLITATGQRVTLRCSPRSGDLSVYWYQQSLDQGLQFLIQYYNGEERAKGNILERFSAQQFPDLHSELNLSSLELGDSALYFCASSGSSGNRNEQFFGPGTRLTVL.

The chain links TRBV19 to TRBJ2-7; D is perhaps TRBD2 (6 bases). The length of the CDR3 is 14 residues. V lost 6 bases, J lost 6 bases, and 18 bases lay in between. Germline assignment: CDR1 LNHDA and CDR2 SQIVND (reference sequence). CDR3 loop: CASSPVGGPPEQYF. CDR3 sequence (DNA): TGTGCCAGTAGCCCTGTGGGGGGTCCCCCCGAGCAGTACTTC.

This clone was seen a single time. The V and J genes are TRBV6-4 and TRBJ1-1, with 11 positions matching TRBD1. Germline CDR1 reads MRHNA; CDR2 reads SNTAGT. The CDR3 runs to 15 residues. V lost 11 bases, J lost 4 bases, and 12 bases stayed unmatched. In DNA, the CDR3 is TGTGCCCCCGGGGGACAGGGGGTTGTGGGCACTGAAGCTTTCTTT. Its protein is CAPGGQGVVGTEAFF.

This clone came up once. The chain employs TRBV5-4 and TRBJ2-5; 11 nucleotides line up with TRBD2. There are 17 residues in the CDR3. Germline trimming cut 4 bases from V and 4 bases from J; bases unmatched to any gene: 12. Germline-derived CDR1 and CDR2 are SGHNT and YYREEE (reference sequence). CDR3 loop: CASSLYPGTSGGETQYF. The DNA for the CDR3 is TGTGCCAGCAGCCTCTACCCCGGGACTAGCGGAGGAGAGACCCAGTACTTC.

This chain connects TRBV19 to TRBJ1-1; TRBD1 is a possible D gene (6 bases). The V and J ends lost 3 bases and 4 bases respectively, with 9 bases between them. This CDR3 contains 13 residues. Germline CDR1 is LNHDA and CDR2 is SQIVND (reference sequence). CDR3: CASSMGRGTEAFF. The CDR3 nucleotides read TGTGCCAGTAGTATGGGCAGGGGCACTGAAGCTTTCTTT.

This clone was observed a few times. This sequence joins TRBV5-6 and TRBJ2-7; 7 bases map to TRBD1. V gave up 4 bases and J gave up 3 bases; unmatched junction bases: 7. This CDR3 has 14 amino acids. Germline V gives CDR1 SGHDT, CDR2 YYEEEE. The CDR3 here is CASSQTGSRYEQYF. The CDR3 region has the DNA TGTGCCAGCAGCCAGACAGGGAGTCGCTACGAGCAGTACTTC.

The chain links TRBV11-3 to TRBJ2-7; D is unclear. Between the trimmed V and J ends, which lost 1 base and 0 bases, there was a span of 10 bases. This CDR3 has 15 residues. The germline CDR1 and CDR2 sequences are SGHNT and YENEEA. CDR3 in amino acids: CASSLGASNSYEQYF. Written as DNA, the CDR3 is TGTGCCAGCAGCTTAGGCGCCAGCAACTCCTACGAGCAGTACTTC.